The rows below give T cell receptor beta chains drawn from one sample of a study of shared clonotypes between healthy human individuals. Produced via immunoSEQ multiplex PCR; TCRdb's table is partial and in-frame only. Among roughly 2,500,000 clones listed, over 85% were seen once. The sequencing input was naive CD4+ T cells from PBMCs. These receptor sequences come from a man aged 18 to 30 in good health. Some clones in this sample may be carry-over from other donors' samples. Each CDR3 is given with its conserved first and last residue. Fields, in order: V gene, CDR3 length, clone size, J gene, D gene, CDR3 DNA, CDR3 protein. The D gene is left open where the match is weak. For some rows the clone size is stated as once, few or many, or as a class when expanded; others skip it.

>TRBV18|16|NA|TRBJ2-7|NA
TGTGCCAGCTCACCACTCAAAAAGGCCGGTGAGGACGAGCAGTACTTC
CASSPLKKAGEDEQYF
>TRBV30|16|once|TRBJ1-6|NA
TGTGCCTGGAGCGCACCGGGCCGCTCCTATAATTCACCCCTCCACTTT
CAWSAPGRSYNSPLHF
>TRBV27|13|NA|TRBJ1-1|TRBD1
TGTGCCAGCAGTACAGGGGTCGGCACTGAAGCTTTCTTT
CASSTGVGTEAFF
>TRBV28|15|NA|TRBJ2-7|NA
TGTGCCAGCAGTTTAACGCTGAGCAGGGCCTACGAGCAGTACTTC
CASSLTLSRAYEQYF
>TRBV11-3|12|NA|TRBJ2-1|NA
TGTGCCAGCAGCTCAAAACTCGATGAGCAGTTCTTC
CASSSKLDEQFF
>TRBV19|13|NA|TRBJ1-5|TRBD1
TGTGCCAGTAGTATGACAGGGGTACAGCCCCAGCATTTT
CASSMTGVQPQHF
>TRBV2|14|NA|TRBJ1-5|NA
TGTGCCAGCAGTGAAGACAGATCCAATCAGCCCCAGCATTTT
CASSEDRSNQPQHF
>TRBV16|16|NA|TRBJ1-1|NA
TGTGCCAGCAGCCGACTACGGGAGCTATCAAACACTGAAGCTTTCTTT
CASSRLRELSNTEAFF
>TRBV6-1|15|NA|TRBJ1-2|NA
TGTGCCAGCAGTGAAGCGCTCGGGCAGCGCTATGGCTACACCTTC
CASSEALGQRYGYTF
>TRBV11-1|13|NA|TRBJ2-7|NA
TGTGCCAGCAGCTTTGGTGGGCCCTACGAGCAGTACTTC
CASSFGGPYEQYF
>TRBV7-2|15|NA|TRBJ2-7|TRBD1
TGTGCCAGCAGTCTCGACAGGGCCCTCTTAGGAGAGCAGTACTTC
CASSLDRALLGEQYF
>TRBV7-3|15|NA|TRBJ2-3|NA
TGTGCCAGCAGCCCGGGGGGAGGGGGCAAATATACGCAGTATTTT
CASSPGGGGKYTQYF
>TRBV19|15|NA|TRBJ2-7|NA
TGTGCCAGTAGTATTCGGTTTGTGGGAGGCTACGAGCAGTACTTC
CASSIRFVGGYEQYF
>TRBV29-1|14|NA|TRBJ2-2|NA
TGCAGCGTTTTTCCCGGGACGTGGCCCGGGGAGCTGTTTTTT
CSVFPGTWPGELFF
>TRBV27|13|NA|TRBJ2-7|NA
TGTGCCAGCAGTCGCAACAGGGTCTACGAGCAGTACTTC
CASSRNRVYEQYF
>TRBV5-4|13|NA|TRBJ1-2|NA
TGTGCCAGCACCTCTTGGGGGAATCGCGGCTACACCTTC
CASTSWGNRGYTF
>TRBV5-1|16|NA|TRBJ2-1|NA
TGCGCCAGCAGCTTGGTGGTCCAAACCCAAAACAATGAGCAGTTCTTC
CASSLVVQTQNNEQFF
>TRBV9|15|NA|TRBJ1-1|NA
TGTGCCAGCAGCATGATGGGGACAACGAACACTGAAGCTTTCTTT
CASSMMGTTNTEAFF
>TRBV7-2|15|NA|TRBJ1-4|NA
TGTGCCAGCAGCCTCCCAGGGAGATGGAATGAAAAACTGTTTTTT
CASSLPGRWNEKLFF
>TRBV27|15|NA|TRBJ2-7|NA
TGTGCCAGCAGACGATCGGGACGGGAATCCTACGAGCAGTACTTC
CASRRSGRESYEQYF
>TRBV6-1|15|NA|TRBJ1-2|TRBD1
TGTGCCAGCAGAGGGGGACAGGGGGGTTGGTATGGCTACACCTTC
CASRGGQGGWYGYTF
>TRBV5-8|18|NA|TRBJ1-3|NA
TGTGCCAGCAGCTTGGTAAAAGGGTCCCTAGGCCCTGGAAACACCATATATTTT
CASSLVKGSLGPGNTIYF
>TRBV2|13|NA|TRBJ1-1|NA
TGTGCCAGTAGGTCATGGGAAAACACTGAAGCTTTCTTT
CASRSWENTEAFF